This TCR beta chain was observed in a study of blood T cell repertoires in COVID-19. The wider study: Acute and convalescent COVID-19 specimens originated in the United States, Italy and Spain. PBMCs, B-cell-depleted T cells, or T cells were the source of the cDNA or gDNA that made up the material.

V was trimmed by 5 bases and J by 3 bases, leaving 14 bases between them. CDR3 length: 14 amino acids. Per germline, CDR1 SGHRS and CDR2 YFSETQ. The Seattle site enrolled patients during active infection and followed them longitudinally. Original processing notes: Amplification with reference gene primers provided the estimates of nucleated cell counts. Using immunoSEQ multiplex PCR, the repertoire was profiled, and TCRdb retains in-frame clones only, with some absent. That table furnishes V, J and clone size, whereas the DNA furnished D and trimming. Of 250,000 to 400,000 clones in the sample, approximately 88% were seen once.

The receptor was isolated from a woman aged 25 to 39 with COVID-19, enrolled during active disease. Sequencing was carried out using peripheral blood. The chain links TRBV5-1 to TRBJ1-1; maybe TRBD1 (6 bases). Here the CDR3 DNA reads TGCGCCAGCAGGCGACAGGTGGGGGACACTGAAGCTTTCTTT. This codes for CASRRQVGDTEAFF.